Shown below are 31 T cell receptor beta chains from a single sample sequenced in a study of T cell responses to AZD1222 COVID-19 vaccine. The repertoire was sequenced with immunoSEQ multiplex PCR; TCRdb's copy has only in-frame clones and lacks some. The data contain roughly 84,000 clones, 87% of them seen just once; the ten biggest clones take up approximately 10%. The sample in question was peripheral blood, obtained 28 days after the second AZD1222 dose. These receptors were taken from an adult who received the AZD1222 COVID-19 vaccine.

This clone was counted a few times. Other nucleotide sequences from this sample produce the same CDR3. The chain employs TRBV6-1 and TRBJ1-2, with a weak D call TRBD1 (5 bases). The CDR3 spans 13 residues. Trimming cost V 3 bases and J 1 base, with 6 bases left between them. CDR1 and CDR2 (germline): MNHNS, SASEGT. DNA for the CDR3: TGTGCCAGCAGTGAGAGGGGTAACTATGGCTACACCTTC. Translation gives CASSERGNYGYTF.

The genes are TRBV19 and TRBJ1-5, with TRBD1 matching over 11 bases. CDR3 length: 16 residues. V lost 3 bases and J lost 9; bases outside the gene matches: 10. In germline, CDR1 is LNHDA, CDR2 SQIVND (reference sequence). CDR3 sequence reads: CASSMLDRGPSTPQHF. The CDR3 DNA sequence: TGTGCCAGTAGTATGCTGGACAGGGGGCCGTCTACGCCCCAGCATTTT.

Only one count was recorded for this clone. J is TRBJ2-2 and V is TRBV7-9; 10 bases agree with TRBD1. The junction had 8 bases not matched to a gene; V was cut back by 5 bases and J by 8 bases. The CDR3 length is 15 residues. Germline CDR1 and CDR2: SEHNR and FQNEAQ (reference sequence). The CDR3 here is CASSPAWDRGGELFF. The CDR3 nucleotides read TGTGCCAGCAGCCCTGCTTGGGACAGGGGTGGGGAGCTGTTTTTT.

V is TRBV18 and J is TRBJ2-1; D uncertain. This CDR3 is built from 12 residues. Germline V lookup: CDR1 KGHSH, CDR2 LQKENI. V was shortened by 1 base and J by 8 bases, with 6 bases between the two germline ends. CDR3 amino acids: CASSPQGYEQFF. The CDR3 nucleotides are TGTGCCAGCTCACCACAGGGCTATGAGCAGTTCTTC. The entire variable domain, with the rest obtained from reference TRBV18 and TRBJ2-1, is as follows: NAGVMQNPRHLVRRRGQEARLRCSPMKGHSHVYWYRQLPEEGLKFMVYLQKENIIDESGMPKERFSAEFPKEGPSILRIQQVVRGDSAAYFCASSPQGYEQFFGPGTRLTVL.

V gene TRBV7-2 combines with J gene TRBJ1-5, with a tentative D call TRBD1 (5 bases). The CDR3 covers 15 residues. V dropped 1 base and J dropped 2 bases, with 9 bases sitting between them. The germline V gene encodes CDR1 SGHTA and CDR2 FQGNSA. The CDR3 is CASSLEGAGNQPQHF. As DNA, the CDR3 is TGTGCCAGCAGCTTAGAAGGGGCTGGCAATCAGCCCCAGCATTTT.

This clone was seen a handful of times. The V and J genes are TRBV19 and TRBJ1-2; maybe TRBD1 (5 bases). CDR1 LNHDA and CDR2 SQIVND come from the germline V gene (reference sequence). This CDR3 is 16 amino acids long. Trimming cost V 6 bases and J 0 bases, with 17 bases left between them. The CDR3 coding sequence is TGTGCCAGTAGCCCTTTTGGCGGGGGTACTAACTATGGCTACACCTTC. Its translation is CASSPFGGGTNYGYTF.

The chain carries TRBV28 and TRBJ1-2, with D unresolved. Trimming cost V 3 bases and J 8 bases, with 10 bases left between them. The CDR3 sequence is 12 residues long. Germline CDR1 and CDR2: MDHEN and SYDVKM. This chain's CDR3 is CASSFRSGGYTF. In DNA, the CDR3 is TGTGCCAGCAGTTTTAGGAGTGGCGGCTACACCTTC.

The chain links TRBV3-1 (or the pseudogene TRBV3-2) to TRBJ2-3, with no clear D. The CDR3 totals 15 residues. Trimming took off 2 bases at V and 1 base at J, with 10 bases between the two ends. The V gene's germline CDR1 is LGHDT and CDR2 YNNKEL (reference sequence). The CDR3 DNA sequence: TGTGCCAGCAGCCAATTTTCAGCAGGCACAGATACGCAGTATTTT. Its protein product is CASSQFSAGTDTQYF.

The CDR3 coding sequence is TGTGCCAGCAGTTATAGTGTCCGGACAACAAAAAATCAGCCCCAGCATTTT. Translated: CASSYSVRTTKNQPQHF. The rearrangement uses TRBV6-2 or TRBV6-3 and TRBJ1-5; D perhaps matches TRBD1 (5 bases). CDR1 and CDR2 from the germline V gene are MNHEY and SVGEGT. The CDR3 is 17 residues long. The ends were cut back, 3 bases at V and 4 bases at J, with 19 bases in the middle.

This clone was seen a single time. This rearrangement joins TRBV7-3 to TRBJ2-2, with D unclear. This CDR3 has 14 amino acids. CDR1 is SGHTA, CDR2 FQGTGA, per germline. V lost 0 bases and J 4 bases, leaving 6 bases between the germline ends. Here the CDR3 reads CASSLTSLTGELFF. The DNA for the CDR3 is TGTGCCAGCAGCTTAACTAGCCTCACCGGGGAGCTGTTTTTT.

DNA for the CDR3: TGTGCCAGCAGTTCGACAGGACTAGAGACCCAGTACTTC. This codes for CASSSTGLETQYF. The chain uses TRBV6-5 and TRBJ2-5; TRBD1 might be the D (6 bases). V lost 4 bases, J lost 4 bases, and 10 bases lay in between. The CDR3 covers 13 residues. In germline, CDR1 is MNHEY, CDR2 SVGAGI.

The genes are TRBV28 and TRBJ1-1; no clear D gene. The CDR3 runs 15 residues. V was shortened by 2 bases and J by 2 bases, with 12 bases between the two germline ends. Germline CDR1 MDHEN, CDR2 SYDVKM. CDR3 sequence reads: CASSLMSVHNTEAFF. CDR3 DNA: TGTGCCAGCAGTTTAATGTCGGTACATAACACTGAAGCTTTCTTT. Drawing the rest from reference TRBV28 and TRBJ1-1, the complete variable domain is DVKVTQSSRYLVKRTGEKVFLECVQDMDHENMFWYRQDPGLGLRLIYFSYDVKMKEKGDIPEGYSVSREKKERFSLILESASTNQTSMYLCASSLMSVHNTEAFFGQGTRLTVV.

The chain has TRBV5-1 and TRBJ2-7; 9 bases fit TRBD1. CDR1 and CDR2 (germline): SGHRS, YFSETQ. The CDR3 is made up of 15 amino acids. Losses at the gene ends were 1 base for V and 4 bases for J; bases not matched to a gene: 6. The CDR3 DNA reads TGCGCCAGCAGCTTGACTAAGGACAGGGGTTACGAGCAGTACTTC. Translating it yields CASSLTKDRGYEQYF.

The chain carries TRBV18 and TRBJ1-2; the match to TRBD1 covers 7 bases. Trimming removed 3 bases from V and 3 bases from J; junction bases left unmatched: 4. This CDR3 comprises 14 residues. Looked up from germline, CDR1 is KGHSH and CDR2 is LQKENI. The CDR3 DNA reads TGTGCCAGCTCACCGACAGGGAACGACTATGGCTACACCTTC. It yields the protein CASSPTGNDYGYTF. The full variable domain, in which reference TRBV18 and TRBJ1-2 provide the parts outside the CDR3, is NAGVMQNPRHLVRRRGQEARLRCSPMKGHSHVYWYRQLPEEGLKFMVYLQKENIIDESGMPKERFSAEFPKEGPSILRIQQVVRGDSAAYFCASSPTGNDYGYTFGSGTRLTVV.

The sample holds one count of this clone. The rearrangement joins TRBV5-6 to TRBJ1-6; 10 positions match TRBD1. Germline trimming cut 4 bases from V and 3 bases from J; bases unmatched to any gene: 4. Germline CDR1 and CDR2: SGHDT and YYEEEE. The CDR3 length is 16 residues. CDR3 region: CASSPGTGDYNSPLHF. DNA of the CDR3: TGTGCCAGCAGCCCGGGGACAGGGGACTATAATTCACCCCTCCACTTT. The full variable domain, in which reference TRBV5-6 and TRBJ1-6 provide the parts outside the CDR3, is DAGVTQSPTHLIKTRGQQVTLRCSPKSGHDTVSWYQQALGQGPQFIFQYYEEEERQRGNFPDRFSGHQFPNYSSELNVNALLLGDSALYLCASSPGTGDYNSPLHFGNGTRLTVT.

The chain has TRBV6-5 and TRBJ2-7; 10 positions agree with TRBD1. The CDR3 sequence is 15 residues long. With V trimmed by 4 bases and J by 5 bases, 8 bases remained unmatched. Germline V gives CDR1 MNHEY, CDR2 SVGAGI. DNA of the CDR3: TGTGCCAGCAGTTCATCCGGGACAGGGGATCACGAGCAGTACTTC. It encodes CASSSSGTGDHEQYF.

The V and J genes are TRBV12-3 or TRBV12-4 and TRBJ1-5, with unresolved D. V was shortened by 4 bases and J by 7 bases, with 8 bases between the two germline ends. The CDR3 has 12 amino acids. The chain's CDR3 is CASSSLEQPQHF. CDR3 DNA: TGTGCCAGCAGTTCGCTTGAACAGCCCCAGCATTTT.

The rearrangement joins TRBV5-1 to TRBJ1-4; D not resolved. In germline, CDR1 is SGHRS, CDR2 YFSETQ. Trimming cost V 0 bases and J 8 bases, with 8 bases left between them. This CDR3 is 13 amino acids long. CDR3 sequence: CASSLVNGEKLFF. DNA of the CDR3: TGCGCCAGCAGCTTGGTTAATGGGGAAAAACTGTTTTTT.

The chain has TRBV28 and TRBJ1-5, with a possible D match to TRBD1 (6 bases). Trimming removed 5 bases from V and 2 bases from J, with 16 bases in between. This CDR3 has 16 amino acids. Germline lookup yields CDR1 MDHEN and CDR2 SYDVKM. CDR3 DNA: TGTGCCAGCAGTCCCAACCAGGGGACGGGCAATCAGCCCCAGCATTTT. This sequence encodes CASSPNQGTGNQPQHF.

The V and J genes are TRBV6-5 and TRBJ2-7; TRBD2 matches 7 bases. V lost 0 bases, J lost 3 bases, and 2 bases stayed unmatched. The CDR3 has 14 residues. CDR1 is MNHEY and CDR2 is SVGAGI in the germline V gene. The CDR3 spells CASSYSGGNYEQYF. CDR3 DNA sequence: TGTGCCAGCAGTTACTCCGGGGGGAACTACGAGCAGTACTTC.

V is TRBV7-9 and J is TRBJ2-2; TRBD1 or TRBD2 may be the D gene (5 bases each). Trimming shortened V by 5 bases and J by 0 bases, and 13 bases separated the two germline ends. This CDR3 is built from 16 residues. Germline V gene sequence: CDR1 SEHNR, CDR2 FQNEAQ (reference sequence). CDR3 sequence (DNA): TGTGCCAGCAGCCTAGGAGGACACGCGAACACCGGGGAGCTGTTTTTT. Translated, it gives CASSLGGHANTGELFF.

This clone was detected only once. The chain links TRBV9 to TRBJ2-3, with 15 bases aligning to TRBD2. The CDR3 sequence is 17 residues long. The J segment lost 2 bases and the V segment lost 2 bases, leaving 3 bases of the junction unmatched. Germline assignment: CDR1 SGDLS and CDR2 YYNGEE. CDR3 DNA: TGTGCCAGCAGCGTCCGGACTAGCGGGGGGGCCACAGATACGCAGTATTTT. Translated: CASSVRTSGGATDTQYF.

This clone was detected a few times. J is TRBJ1-3 and V is TRBV7-2; D not certain. This CDR3 region has 17 residues. Germline V gene data show CDR1 as SGHTA and CDR2 as FQGNSA. V gave up 5 bases and J gave up 0 bases, with 17 bases separating them. The CDR3 loop reads CASSPVGGPGSGNTIYF. CDR3 sequence (DNA): TGTGCCAGCAGCCCCGTAGGCGGACCGGGCTCTGGAAACACCATATATTTT.

Concerning this clone: Other DNA sequences in the same sample also yield this CDR3. J is TRBJ2-3 and V is TRBV6-2 or TRBV6-3; D call uncertain. Germline values: CDR1 MNHEY, CDR2 SVGEGT. V shed 0 bases and J shed 5 bases, with 3 bases lying between them. The CDR3 length is 12 residues. CDR3 amino acids: CASSYSKDTQYF. CDR3 DNA sequence: TGTGCCAGCAGTTACTCGAAAGATACGCAGTATTTT.

The V gene is TRBV14, the J gene TRBJ2-7, with D possibly matching TRBD1 (5 bases). Germline V gene lookup returns CDR1 SGHDN and CDR2 FVKESK. The CDR3 is 14 amino acids. V lost 4 bases and J lost 0, with 10 bases in between. CDR3 in amino acids: CASSPRTSSYEQYF. In DNA, the CDR3 is TGTGCCAGCAGCCCCCGGACATCCTCCTACGAGCAGTACTTC.

The J gene is TRBJ1-2, the V gene TRBV7-3; no reliable D call. The CDR3 sequence is 15 residues long. Looked up from germline, CDR1 is SGHTA and CDR2 is FQGTGA. The ends were cut back, 6 bases at V and 4 bases at J, with 18 bases in the middle. The chain's CDR3 is CASSPSVGNAYGYTF. The CDR3 region has the DNA TGTGCCAGCAGTCCTTCGGTGGGGAATGCCTATGGCTACACCTTC. Drawing the rest from reference TRBV7-3 and TRBJ1-2, the complete variable domain is GAGVSQTPSNKVTEKGKYVELRCDPISGHTALYWYRQSLGQGPEFLIYFQGTGAADDSGLPNDRFFAVRPEGSVSTLKIQRTERGDSAVYLCASSPSVGNAYGYTFGSGTRLTVV.

This clone was seen more than once but under ten times. The rearrangement joins TRBV7-2 to TRBJ2-7; D is ambiguous. V lost 2 bases and J lost 2, with 10 bases in between. Germline CDR1 SGHTA, CDR2 FQGNSA. The length of the CDR3 is 14 residues. The CDR3, as DNA: TGTGCCAGCAGCTTAACACTGATTACCTACGAGCAGTACTTC. Protein: CASSLTLITYEQYF.

The rearrangement links TRBV6-2 or TRBV6-3 to TRBJ1-1; possibly TRBD1 for D (5 bases). This CDR3 contains 13 residues. Germline V CDR1 and CDR2: MNHEY, SVGEGT. V was cut by 4 bases and J by 1 base, with 7 bases left in between. The CDR3 sequence: CASSLGTNTEAFF. As DNA, the CDR3 is TGTGCCAGCAGTTTGGGGACGAACACTGAAGCTTTCTTT.

V is TRBV9 and J is TRBJ2-2; D is possibly TRBD1 (6 bases). CDR3 length: 16 amino acids. With 0 bases removed from V and 0 bases from J, the gap between germline ends came to 9 bases. CDR1 SGDLS and CDR2 YYNGEE come from the germline V gene. The CDR3 is CASSVGGRANTGELFF. The CDR3 DNA reads TGTGCCAGCAGCGTAGGGGGGCGTGCGAACACCGGGGAGCTGTTTTTT.

The J gene is TRBJ1-5, the V gene TRBV7-2; D gene ambiguous. The V end lost 5 bases, the J end lost 2 bases, and 10 bases lay between the germline ends. CDR1 and CDR2 (germline): SGHTA, FQGNSA. This CDR3 is 14 amino acids long. CDR3 bases: TGTGCCAGCAGCAATAGCGGGCGCAATCAGCCCCAGCATTTT. As protein: CASSNSGRNQPQHF.

The chain employs TRBV7-9 and TRBJ1-1; D uncertain. V was cut by 1 base and J by 7 bases, with 10 bases left in between. The CDR3 totals 13 residues. Germline loops: CDR1 SEHNR, CDR2 FQNEAQ (reference sequence). CDR3 residues: CASSLDRLGEAFF. For the CDR3, the DNA is TGTGCCAGCAGCTTAGATCGATTGGGTGAAGCTTTCTTT.